This TCR beta chain was sequenced for a study of cytomegalovirus exposure and HLA in healthy donors. The CDR3 runs to 13 residues. The germline V gene has CDR1 SGHVS and CDR2 FNYEAQ. Germline trimming cut 5 bases from V and 5 bases from J; bases unmatched to any gene: 4. Study-wide findings and caveats: Later genetic work tied a missense DCLRE1C variant to beta-chain V and J trimming.

Both 60 Vbeta primers and 13 Jbeta primers went into the PCR. Assay used: immunoSEQ multiplex PCR; TCRdb lists only in-frame clones, some missing. The sample yields 150,000 or so clones, 60% to 85% seen once. Regarding this clone: Its matching antigen is unknown.

The sequenced sample was PBMCs. The chain links TRBV7-6 to TRBJ2-7; 9 positions agree with TRBD1. This TCR was recovered from a man aged 40-49 years in good health and CMV-seropositive. The chain's CDR3 is CASSPGQGNEQYF. CDR3 DNA: TGTGCCAGCAGCCCGGGACAGGGTAACGAGCAGTACTTC. Drawing the rest from reference TRBV7-6 and TRBJ2-7, the complete variable domain is GAGVSQSPRYKVTKRGQDVALRCDPISGHVSLYWYRQALGQGPEFLTYFNYEAQQDKSGLPNDRFSAERPEGSISTLTIQRTEQRDSAMYRCASSPGQGNEQYFGPGTRLTVT.